One sample yielded the 6 T cell receptor beta chains listed below, sequenced in a study of T cell changes during pregnancy in multiple sclerosis. Produced via immunoSEQ multiplex PCR; TCRdb's table is partial and in-frame only. The table records some 77,000 clones, 90% to 95% of them present only once. The specimen comprised CD4+ T cells from peripheral blood mononuclear cells, sampled before pregnancy. These receptors came from a female donor with multiple sclerosis, enrolled in a pregnancy study.

The chain recombines TRBV11-3 with TRBJ2-2; unclear D gene. The germline gives CDR1 SGHNT, CDR2 YENEEA. This CDR3 is built from 13 residues. The V gene lost 5 bases and the J gene lost 7 bases, with 11 bases spanning the gap. In DNA, the CDR3 is TGTGCCAGCAGCGCCCGGGTGGGCGGGGAGCTGTTTTTT. As protein: CASSARVGGELFF. Using reference TRBV11-3 and TRBJ2-2 for the parts outside the CDR3, the full variable domain is EAGVVQSPRYKIIEKKQPVAFWCNPISGHNTLYWYLQNLGQGPELLIRYENEEAVDDSQLPKDRFSAERLKGVDSTLKIQPAELGDSAVYLCASSARVGGELFFGEGSRLTVL.

J is TRBJ2-7 and V is TRBV18; 7 nucleotides line up with TRBD2. The trim removed 5 bases at V and 2 bases at J, leaving 15 bases unmatched. The germline V gene encodes CDR1 KGHSH and CDR2 LQKENI. The CDR3 extends over 17 amino acids. The CDR3 nucleotides are TGTGCCAGCTCAGCGATCTGGGGGGGAGGGGCCCCCTACGAGCAGTACTTC. Encoded protein: CASSAIWGGGAPYEQYF.

The V call is TRBV19, the J call TRBJ2-1, with TRBD2 matching 9 bases. Per the germline V gene, CDR1 is LNHDA and CDR2 is SQIVND (reference sequence). The CDR3 totals 16 residues. Trimming cost V 4 bases and J 7 bases; bases outside gene matches: 11. As DNA, the CDR3 is TGTGCCAGTAGTACACCTGGACTAGCGTTACTTAATGAGCAGTTCTTC. It encodes CASSTPGLALLNEQFF.

This chain uses TRBV5-4 with TRBJ2-6; 8 bases align to TRBD1. V lost 3 bases to trimming and J lost 7 bases; unmatched junction nucleotides: 9. CDR1 is SGHNT, CDR2 YYREEE, per germline (reference sequence). CDR3 length equals 16 residues. CDR3 nucleotide sequence: TGTGCCAGCAGCTGGGGTGGTGGACAGGGAGCCAACGTCCTGACTTTC. Amino acids: CASSWGGGQGANVLTF.

The gene calls are TRBV5-1 and TRBJ1-1; tentatively, D is TRBD1 (6 bases). Germline V CDR1 and CDR2: SGHRS, YFSETQ. The CDR3 totals 16 residues. The V and J ends lost 0 bases and 5 bases respectively, with 17 bases between them. CDR3 in amino acids: CASSLGGGGWGTEAFF. The CDR3 coding sequence is TGCGCCAGCAGCTTGGGAGGCGGGGGCTGGGGTACTGAAGCTTTCTTT.

This clone was counted a few times. The chain recombines TRBV10-3 with TRBJ2-1, with 13 bases aligning to TRBD2. J gave up 7 bases and V 4 bases, and 10 bases lay outside the gene matches. The CDR3 spans 17 residues. The germline CDR1 and CDR2 sequences are ENHRY and SYGVKD. Here the CDR3 reads CAISVYSGTSGTNEQFF. CDR3 DNA: TGTGCCATCAGTGTATATTCCGGGACTAGCGGGACAAATGAGCAGTTCTTC.